This T cell receptor (beta chain) was recorded in a study of technical replicates of blood from a handful of donors. Clones were read by immunoSEQ multiplex PCR, and TCRdb kept only the in-frame ones, dropping some. The sample yields 84,000 or so clones, around 94% seen once. Germline V lookup: CDR1 LNHNV, CDR2 YYDKDF (reference sequence). V shed 3 bases and J shed 0 bases, with 21 bases lying between them. CDR3 length equals 19 residues. V and J are TRBV15 and TRBJ1-5, with a tentative D call TRBD1 (5 bases). This sequence originates from a human donor in good health. Sequencing input: T cells isolated from PBMCs. The CDR3 DNA sequence: TGTGCCACCAGCAGGGGGGACGGAGGAGGGATGGTTAGCAATCAGCCCCAGCATTTT. Amino acids: CATSRGDGGGMVSNQPQHF.